This T cell receptor beta chain was obtained from a study of metastatic and nonmetastatic thyroid tumors. On the study more broadly: Comparison of repertoires was carried out across blood and tumor or nodule tissue from malignant and benign thyroid patients.

This clone was seen more than once but under ten times. Via MiXCR, TCRdb re-called the PCR reads. Among approximately 20,000 clones listed, around 25% were seen once. This CDR3 region has 17 residues. Trimming took off 4 bases at V and 4 bases at J, with 17 bases between the two ends. Germline CDR1 and CDR2: MNHEY and SVGAGI. None of the patients had undergone any treatment ahead of thyroid surgery. V usage is TRBV6-5 and J usage is TRBJ2-6; either TRBD1 or TRBD2 may supply D (5 bases each). This TCR was recovered from a male donor with papillary thyroid cancer or a benign thyroid nodule (not recorded which). Some clones in this sample may be carry-over from other donors' samples. The specimen was blood. In DNA, the CDR3 is TGTGCCAGCAGTTTCGCCGGGACGGGCACCGGGGCCAACGTCCTGACTTTC. This encodes CASSFAGTGTGANVLTF.